The 12 T cell receptor beta chains in this list originate from one sample, sequenced in a study of shared clonotypes between healthy human individuals (dated by TCRdb to about 2020). Library construction relied on the immunoSEQ multiplex PCR assay. TCRdb took over this immuneACCESS table, retaining in-frame rearrangements with V and J assigned. Such tables are incomplete; in checked studies, under half of the missing clones stem from an unresolved V gene, and the remainder is unexplained. The sample table holds 2 million or so clones, of which roughly 94% were seen once. The ten largest clones represent 0.13% of the sample. The specimen sequenced was naive CD4+ T cells sorted from blood. The label giving this sample's cell subset or site can be read as: CD45RA+ positively selected. These receptors were obtained from a man in his late teens or twenties in good health.

This rearrangement joins TRBV5-4 to TRBJ2-2, with D perhaps matching TRBD1 (6 bases). Germline CDR1 and CDR2: SGHNT and YYREEE (reference sequence). There are 15 residues in the CDR3. The V and J ends lost 4 bases and 6 bases respectively, with 16 bases between them. The CDR3 region has the DNA TGTGCCAGCAGCCCCGACAGGCGAGGGTCCGGGGAGCTGTTTTTT. Its protein product is CASSPDRRGSGELFF.

The V and J genes are TRBV7-2 and TRBJ2-7; D may correspond to TRBD1 or TRBD2 (5 bases each). The CDR3 is made up of 12 amino acids. Germline assignment: CDR1 SGHTA and CDR2 FQGNSA. The V gene lost 7 bases and the J gene lost 4 bases, with 11 bases spanning the gap. DNA for the CDR3: TGTGCCAGCAAACTAGAGGGGTACGAGCAGTACTTC. Encoded protein: CASKLEGYEQYF.

The chain links TRBV7-2 to TRBJ2-1, with D hard to call. This CDR3 spans 12 amino acids. V lost 4 bases, J lost 12 bases, and 13 bases lay in between. Germline V gene sequence: CDR1 SGHTA, CDR2 FQGNSA. In DNA form, the CDR3 reads TGTGCCAGCAGCTACCCAGAAAGCCGGCAGTTCTTC. It encodes CASSYPESRQFF.

This chain links TRBV5-1 with TRBJ2-1, with 7 bases lining up with TRBD2. Germline trimming cut 3 bases from V and 2 bases from J; bases unmatched to any gene: 5. Germline V gene sequence: CDR1 SGHRS, CDR2 YFSETQ. The length of the CDR3 is 15 residues. As DNA, the CDR3 is TGCGCCAGCAGCTCACTAGCGCTCGCCTACAATGAGCAGTTCTTC. It yields the protein CASSSLALAYNEQFF.

The chain joins TRBV9 to TRBJ2-3; D is possibly TRBD1 (7 bases). The germline gives CDR1 SGDLS, CDR2 YYNGEE. The CDR3 loop spans 15 amino acids. V lost 2 bases and J 1 base, leaving 11 bases between the germline ends. The CDR3 DNA is TGTGCCAGCAGCGTCAGGGGGGACCGCACAGATACGCAGTATTTT. Its protein is CASSVRGDRTDTQYF.

V gene TRBV28 combines with J gene TRBJ2-5; tentative D call: TRBD1 (6 bases). The CDR3 loop spans 15 amino acids. Trimming took 4 bases from V and 2 from J, leaving 14 bases between them. CDR1 is MDHEN and CDR2 is SYDVKM in the germline V gene. The DNA of the CDR3 is TGTGCCAGCAGTTCCCAGGGGATAGGGCAAGAGACCCAGTACTTC. It translates to CASSSQGIGQETQYF.

This clone came up once. A junction end diverges from the germline sequence, so it may reflect a read error. The chain uses TRBV30 and TRBJ2-5; 7 nucleotides line up with TRBD1. The CDR3 loop spans 15 amino acids. Germline V gene data show CDR1 as GTSNPN and CDR2 as SVGIG (reference sequence). The CDR3 is CAWSVQGIRQGPSNF. The DNA of the CDR3 is TGTGCCTGGAGTGTACAAGGAATTAGACAGGGACCCAGTAACTTC.

This clone showed up just once. The V gene is TRBV9, the J gene TRBJ1-2; 10 bases are shared with TRBD1. Looked up from germline, CDR1 is SGDLS and CDR2 is YYNGEE. This CDR3 has 16 residues. V shed 5 bases, J shed 3 bases, and the junction held 10 bases outside the gene matches. The CDR3 DNA is TGTGCCAGCAGGGGCGGACAGGGGGGCCGGGACTATGGCTACACCTTC. As protein: CASRGGQGGRDYGYTF. Full variable domain (outside the CDR3, taken from reference TRBV9 and TRBJ1-2): DSGVTQTPKHLITATGQRVTLRCSPRSGDLSVYWYQQSLDQGLQFLIQYYNGEERAKGNILERFSAQQFPDLHSELNLSSLELGDSALYFCASRGGQGGRDYGYTFGSGTRLTVV.

This chain connects TRBV13 to TRBJ2-1; 7 bases line up with TRBD1. The junction had 3 bases not matched to a gene; V was cut back by 4 bases and J by 9 bases. CDR1 is PRHDT, CDR2 FYEKMQ, per germline (reference sequence). CDR3 length: 12 amino acids. This CDR3 reads CASSYHRGEQFF. The CDR3 nucleotides read TGTGCCAGCAGCTATCACAGGGGTGAGCAGTTCTTC.

The V and J genes are TRBV18 and TRBJ2-7; TRBD1 aligns across 9 bases. In germline, CDR1 is KGHSH, CDR2 LQKENI. The J segment lost 6 bases and the V segment lost 0 bases, leaving 3 bases of the junction unmatched. The CDR3 is 14 residues long. The CDR3 spells CASSPPGTGSEQYF. The CDR3 bases are TGTGCCAGCTCACCACCTGGGACAGGGAGCGAGCAGTACTTC.

The V gene is TRBV29-1, the J gene TRBJ2-7; 9 nucleotides match TRBD2. V lost 6 bases and J lost 4; bases outside the gene matches: 13. CDR1 and CDR2 (germline): SQVTM, ANQGSEA. This CDR3 comprises 15 residues. The chain's CDR3 is CSVERVSGRGYEQYF. The CDR3 region has the DNA TGCAGCGTCGAAAGGGTTAGCGGGAGAGGATACGAGCAGTACTTC.

The V call is TRBV28, the J call TRBJ1-3; D is unclear. This CDR3 spans 16 amino acids. Trimming left V 1 base short and J 2 bases short, with 12 bases between. Looked up from germline, CDR1 is MDHEN and CDR2 is SYDVKM. The CDR3 here is CASSLLSRIAGNTIYF. The CDR3 DNA reads as TGTGCCAGCAGTTTATTGTCCAGGATAGCTGGAAACACCATATATTTT.